The TCR beta chain under discussion was sequenced for a study of T cell responses to AZD1222 COVID-19 vaccine. Notes on this clone: Its antigen remains unknown.

This CDR3 contains 15 residues. The germline V and J ends were trimmed by 4 bases and 6 bases, with 16 bases remaining between them. Germline CDR1 and CDR2: SGHTA and FQGNSA. Points from the study as a whole: Spike as a whole was targeted by vaccine-associated CD4 TCRs, dominant at 160-218 and 743-854. No repertoire was sampled before or during the peak T cell response, only after it.

Libraries were prepared by immunoSEQ multiplex PCR; TCRdb keeps only in-frame clonotypes and omits some of them. The table includes under 130,000 clones, about 85% detected once. The source is an adult who received the AZD1222 COVID-19 vaccine. V usage is TRBV7-2 and J usage is TRBJ2-1; D possibly matches TRBD1 or TRBD2 (5 bases each). The sequencing used peripheral blood, collected 28 days after the second AZD1222 dose. The CDR3 DNA follows: TGTGCCAGCAGCTCCTCATCCGGGGCGACCAATGAGCAGTTCTTC. As protein: CASSSSSGATNEQFF.